These 29 T cell receptor beta chains were all obtained from the same sample, sequenced in a study of lymphopenia after photon versus proton radiotherapy. The assay was immunoSEQ multiplex PCR, and TCRdb's table has in-frame clones only and misses some. The top ten clones hold more than 3% of a sample with fewer than 30,000 clones, roughly four fifths of them seen once. Sequencing used peripheral blood, obtained from a patient treated with photon-based radiotherapy. The receptors stem from a woman in her 50s with pancreatic cancer.

V gene TRBV28 combines with J gene TRBJ1-4; D not resolved. The CDR3 sequence is 15 residues long. From germline, CDR1 is MDHEN and CDR2 SYDVKM. Between the trimmed V and J ends, which lost 6 bases and 7 bases, there was a span of 18 bases. The CDR3 reads CASRLLRGISEKLFF. CDR3 DNA sequence: TGTGCCAGCAGGTTGCTCCGAGGGATCAGTGAAAAACTGTTTTTT.

V and J are TRBV5-1 and TRBJ2-2; D is possibly TRBD2 (5 bases). In germline, CDR1 is SGHRS, CDR2 YFSETQ. Trimming pared 1 base from V and 4 bases from J, leaving 14 bases between. The length of the CDR3 is 16 residues. For the CDR3, the DNA is TGCGCCAGCAGCTTGCTGCTAGCAGGTGGCACCGGGGAGCTGTTTTTT. Amino acid sequence: CASSLLLAGGTGELFF.

The CDR3 here is CASSLGQVGYGYTF. The DNA for the CDR3 is TGTGCCAGCAGCTTAGGACAGGTTGGCTATGGCTACACCTTC. V usage is TRBV7-2 and J usage is TRBJ1-2; D might be TRBD1 (6 bases). Germline CDR1 SGHTA, CDR2 FQGNSA. The CDR3 has 14 residues. Trimming took 1 base from V and 4 from J, leaving 10 bases between them.

V usage is TRBV27 and J usage is TRBJ2-7; 9 positions match TRBD1. The germline gives CDR1 MNHEY, CDR2 SMNVEV (reference sequence). The J segment lost 3 bases and the V segment lost 1 base, leaving 25 bases of the junction unmatched. The CDR3 sequence is 22 residues long. CDR3 protein: CASSLLTPTSGGTGSLYYEQYF. In DNA form, the CDR3 reads TGTGCCAGCAGTTTATTAACCCCTACGAGTGGGGGGACAGGGTCCCTTTACTACGAGCAGTACTTC.

This clone appeared a single time. The V call is TRBV29-1, the J call TRBJ2-7; 9 positions match TRBD2. Germline V CDR1 and CDR2: SQVTM, ANQGSEA. This CDR3 has 13 amino acids. The V segment lost 6 bases and the J segment 2 bases; nucleotides outside the gene matches: 5. The CDR3 coding sequence is TGCAGCGTCCTGACTAGCGGAACCTACGAGCAGTACTTC. Translated: CSVLTSGTYEQYF.

Here the CDR3 reads CASSPQVVNTEAFF. DNA of the CDR3: TGTGCCAGCAGCCCCCAGGTGGTGAACACTGAAGCTTTCTTT. This sequence joins TRBV9 and TRBJ1-1; D gene unclear. The germline V gene encodes CDR1 SGDLS and CDR2 YYNGEE. The CDR3 runs to 14 residues. V lost 4 bases, J lost 0 bases, and 10 bases lay in between.

The chain carries TRBV7-7 and TRBJ2-1; the match to TRBD2 covers 9 bases. Germline V gene data show CDR1 as SSHAT and CDR2 as FNYEAQ (reference sequence). Trimming took 3 bases from V and 9 from J; bases not matched to a gene: 3. The CDR3 has 13 residues. The CDR3 loop is CASSFSGRTEQFF. CDR3 in DNA: TGTGCCAGCAGCTTTAGCGGGAGAACTGAGCAGTTCTTC.

The gene calls are TRBV5-6 and TRBJ1-4; D remains unclear. V lost 4 bases, J lost 0 bases, and 7 bases lay in between. The CDR3 has 14 residues. CDR1 SGHDT and CDR2 YYEEEE come from the germline V gene. CDR3 DNA: TGTGCCAGCAGCCTGATTGCAACTAATGAAAAACTGTTTTTT. Translating gives CASSLIATNEKLFF.

The genes are TRBV6-1 and TRBJ1-2; D is unclear. The CDR3 has 13 residues. CDR1 MNHNS and CDR2 SASEGT come from the germline V gene. Trimming took 6 bases from V and 5 from J, leaving 13 bases between them. CDR3 sequence reads: CASSGSQLYGYTF. CDR3 sequence (DNA): TGTGCCAGCAGCGGGAGCCAATTATATGGCTACACCTTC.

CDR3 coding DNA: TGTGCCAGCAGCTTGGCCAATCCCACGGTTCAGGCCTACAATGAGCAGTTCTTC. Protein product: CASSLANPTVQAYNEQFF. The chain carries TRBV5-6 and TRBJ2-1; D is unresolved. The V and J ends lost 0 bases and 2 bases respectively, with 18 bases between them. This CDR3 has 18 residues. The germline V gene has CDR1 SGHDT and CDR2 YYEEEE.

This chain joins TRBV29-1 and TRBJ2-1; D is ambiguous. V was cut by 2 bases and J by 7 bases, with 9 bases left in between. The CDR3 spans 12 residues. The germline CDR1 and CDR2 sequences are SQVTM and ANQGSEA. The CDR3 sequence: CSVEKSSNEQFF. For the CDR3, the DNA is TGCAGCGTTGAAAAGTCGAGTAATGAGCAGTTCTTC.

The chain has TRBV11-2 and TRBJ2-3; a possible D gene is TRBD2 (7 bases). The CDR3 covers 17 residues. Trimming stripped 3 bases from V and 1 base from J, with 17 bases between. Germline CDR1 reads SGHAT; CDR2 reads FQNNGV. CDR3 coding DNA: TGTGCCAGCAGCTTGGGGGCCCACAGCGGGGGCACAGATACGCAGTATTTT. This codes for CASSLGAHSGGTDTQYF.

The chain employs TRBV30 and TRBJ2-5; D is perhaps TRBD2 (6 bases). Trimming pared 3 bases from V and 7 bases from J, leaving 15 bases between. CDR3 length: 13 residues. CDR1 and CDR2 (germline): GTSNPN, SVGIG (reference sequence). The CDR3 spells CAWRGQVGGTQYF. Written as DNA, the CDR3 is TGTGCCTGGAGGGGTCAGGTGGGGGGGACCCAGTACTTC. The variable domain in full, completed from reference TRBV30 and TRBJ2-5, reads SQTIHQWPATLVQPVGSPLSLECTVEGTSNPNLYWYRQAAGRGLQLLFYSVGIGQISSEVPQNLSASRPQDRQFILSSKKLLLSDSGFYLCAWRGQVGGTQYFGPGTRLLVL.

The V and J genes are TRBV6-4 and TRBJ2-5; the match to TRBD1 covers 8 bases. The CDR3 has 14 residues. Per germline, CDR1 MRHNA and CDR2 SNTAGT. With V trimmed by 5 bases and J by 2 bases, 4 bases remained unmatched. DNA of the CDR3: TGTGCCAGCAGTCTGACAGGGGCTCAAGAGACCCAGTACTTC. Amino acid sequence: CASSLTGAQETQYF.

The chain joins TRBV15 to TRBJ2-3; possibly TRBD2 for D (5 bases). Trimming removed 0 bases from V and 4 bases from J, with 5 bases in between. CDR1 LNHNV and CDR2 YYDKDF come from the germline V gene (reference sequence). The CDR3 sequence is 13 residues long. CDR3 sequence: CATSREGADTQYF. The CDR3 bases are TGTGCCACCAGCAGAGAGGGAGCAGATACGCAGTATTTT.

The rearrangement links TRBV19 to TRBJ1-5; D might be TRBD1 (5 bases). V lost 11 bases and J 4 bases, leaving 21 bases between the germline ends. Looked up from germline, CDR1 is LNHDA and CDR2 is SQIVND (reference sequence). The CDR3 consists of 15 residues. The CDR3 sequence is CACLPGAGSNQPQHF. The CDR3 bases are TGTGCCTGCTTACCCGGAGCAGGGAGTAATCAGCCCCAGCATTTT. The full variable domain, completed using reference TRBV19 and TRBJ1-5, is DGGITQSPKYLFRKEGQNVTLSCEQNLNHDAMYWYRQDPGQGLRLIYYSQIVNDFQKGDIAEGYSVSREKKESFPLTVTSAQKNPTAFYLCACLPGAGSNQPQHFGDGTRLSIL.

The gene calls are TRBV7-8 and TRBJ1-2, with 9 bases matching TRBD1. The CDR3 is 17 residues long. V lost 4 bases to trimming and J lost 8 bases; unmatched junction nucleotides: 17. Germline V gene sequence: CDR1 SGHVS, CDR2 FQNEAQ. The CDR3, as DNA: TGTGCCAGCAGCTCTCGGACAGGGGAGTCTTCAGGTGACGGCTACACCTTC. Its protein product is CASSSRTGESSGDGYTF.

This rearrangement joins TRBV5-1 to TRBJ1-3; 8 bases line up with TRBD1. V was clipped by 4 bases and J by 0 bases; unmatched bases: 0. In germline, CDR1 is SGHRS, CDR2 YFSETQ. The CDR3 has 14 amino acids. Here the CDR3 reads CASSGTGSGNTIYF. The CDR3 DNA is TGCGCCAGCAGCGGGACAGGCTCTGGAAACACCATATATTTT.

This rearrangement joins TRBV28 to TRBJ2-5, with TRBD2 matching over 10 bases. CDR1 is MDHEN and CDR2 is SYDVKM in the germline V gene. The V and J ends lost 3 bases and 5 bases, in that order; junction bases with no gene match: 6. This CDR3 comprises 15 residues. This CDR3 reads CASSLSGRARETQYF. The DNA of the CDR3 is TGTGCCAGCAGTTTGAGCGGGAGGGCGAGGGAGACCCAGTACTTC.

This clone was seen a few times. The genes are TRBV29-1 and TRBJ2-5; the match to TRBD2 covers 7 bases. The CDR3 runs 16 residues. Trimming cost V 3 bases and J 2 bases; bases outside gene matches: 12. In germline, CDR1 is SQVTM, CDR2 ANQGSEA. The DNA of the CDR3 is TGCAGCGTTGAGATATCCTGGGGGGGGTTTCAAGAGACCCAGTACTTC. This codes for CSVEISWGGFQETQYF.

J is TRBJ1-1 and V is TRBV5-6; D remains unclear. Looked up from germline, CDR1 is SGHDT and CDR2 is YYEEEE. CDR3 length equals 14 residues. Trimming took off 1 base at V and 1 base at J, with 8 bases between the two ends. The CDR3 sequence: CASSLWPENTEAFF. The DNA of the CDR3 is TGTGCCAGCAGCTTGTGGCCTGAGAACACTGAAGCTTTCTTT.

The V gene is TRBV19, the J gene TRBJ1-1, with 8 bases fitting TRBD1. Germline lookup yields CDR1 LNHDA and CDR2 SQIVND (reference sequence). The V and J ends lost 5 bases and 7 bases, in that order; junction bases with no gene match: 9. The CDR3 consists of 14 residues. CDR3 in amino acids: CASSRQGPNLEAFF. As DNA, the CDR3 is TGTGCCAGTAGTCGACAGGGGCCAAACCTTGAAGCTTTCTTT.

The rearrangement uses TRBV14 and TRBJ1-5; D call uncertain. The ends were cut back, 4 bases at V and 3 bases at J, with 10 bases in the middle. The CDR3 covers 14 residues. The V gene's germline CDR1 is SGHDN and CDR2 FVKESK. For the CDR3, the DNA is TGTGCCAGCAGCCTTGGACCCCTCAATCAGCCCCAGCATTTT. It translates to CASSLGPLNQPQHF.

The rearrangement joins TRBV4-2 to TRBJ2-7; 8 nucleotides line up with TRBD1. This CDR3 has 17 residues. CDR1 and CDR2 (germline): LGHNA, YNFKEQ. J gave up 2 bases and V 6 bases, and 15 bases lay outside the gene matches. The CDR3 spells CASRKTPGQGLTYEQYF. The CDR3 DNA follows: TGTGCCAGCAGAAAAACCCCAGGACAGGGCTTAACCTACGAGCAGTACTTC.

The chain combines TRBV6-1 with TRBJ2-7; no clear D gene. CDR1 MNHNS and CDR2 SASEGT come from the germline V gene. This CDR3 comprises 16 residues. The germline V and J ends were trimmed by 4 bases and 2 bases, with 18 bases remaining between them. DNA of the CDR3: TGTGCCAGCAGTGTCCAAACTGGAACCCCTCCCTACGAGCAGTACTTC. As protein: CASSVQTGTPPYEQYF.

The J gene is TRBJ2-7, the V gene TRBV7-2; D is uncertain. Per the germline V gene, CDR1 is SGHTA and CDR2 is FQGNSA. Trimming removed 1 base from V and 0 bases from J, with 10 bases in between. The CDR3 has 15 amino acids. This chain's CDR3 is CASSLVSGSSYEQYF. The CDR3, as DNA: TGTGCCAGCAGCTTAGTATCTGGGTCCTCCTACGAGCAGTACTTC.

This clone was seen only once. V and J are TRBV14 and TRBJ2-5; a weak D match, TRBD1 (6 bases). The CDR3 extends over 18 amino acids. Trimming cost V 0 bases and J 2 bases, with 19 bases left between them. Germline V CDR1 and CDR2: SGHDN, FVKESK. CDR3 coding DNA: TGTGCCAGCAGCCAAGAGGGAGCAGGGGTTTCATTACAAGAGACCCAGTACTTC. Translated, it gives CASSQEGAGVSLQETQYF.

The chain is built from TRBV29-1 and TRBJ2-1; D might be TRBD1 (7 bases). This CDR3 is built from 18 residues. Between the trimmed V and J ends, which lost 6 bases and 0 bases, there was a span of 24 bases. Germline CDR1 and CDR2: SQVTM and ANQGSEA. The CDR3 spells CSVQGMTGTGISYNEQFF. Written as DNA, the CDR3 is TGCAGCGTCCAGGGGATGACAGGGACTGGGATCTCCTACAATGAGCAGTTCTTC.

This chain uses TRBV9 with TRBJ2-3; TRBD2 is a possible D gene (5 bases). V gave up 3 bases and J gave up 0 bases, with 8 bases separating them. This CDR3 is built from 14 residues. Per germline, CDR1 SGDLS and CDR2 YYNGEE. CDR3 bases: TGTGCCAGCAGCGAGCGGACTAGCACAGATACGCAGTATTTT. This codes for CASSERTSTDTQYF.